This T cell receptor (beta chain) was recovered during a study of OX40 agonist ivuxolimab in advanced cancers. Describing the broader study: Ivuxolimab, which targeted the costimulatory receptor OX40 (CD134), was an agonistic, fully human IgG2 monoclonal antibody. Of the roughly 52 patients in dose escalation, some 19 had hepatocellular carcinoma, some 15 had melanoma, 9 had renal cell carcinoma and 9 had head and neck cancer. Prior anti-PD-1, anti-PD-L1 or anti-CTLA-4 therapy was permitted, and checkpoint inhibitors had been received by 40% to 50% of dose-escalation patients. Partial responses were achieved by three dose-escalation patients, of whom one had hepatocellular carcinoma and two had cutaneous melanoma. Intravenous ivuxolimab was administered to patients every 2 weeks at six dose levels: 0.01, 0.1, 0.3, 1.5, 3 and 10 mg/kg. The paper describes the monotherapy dose-escalation part (N of about 52 patients) of the phase I trial of ivuxolimab. The purpose of peripheral TCRbeta sequencing was to test whether ivuxolimab changed TCR sequence diversity and led to clonal T-cell expansion. In the dose-escalation cohort, roughly 80% of patients were male, and the mean age was around 60 years, with a range of about 23 to 90. The paper as a whole reports these results and caveats: Clonal expansion of both CD4+ and CD8+ blood T cells was observed from baseline to week 6 at doses 0.1 to 3.0 mg/kg. After ivuxolimab, expanded clones were on average more numerous among CD8+ T cells than among CD4+ T cells. In the 0.1-3.0 mg/kg groups, partial responders had among the lowest normalized peripheral clonal expansion, particularly in CD8+ T cells. Antigen specificity was not determined for the clonally expanded peripheral T cells. Low levels of normalized T-cell clonal expansion were also seen in some nonresponding patients.

To sequence the TCRbeta CDR3 region, genomic DNA was isolated from the sorted cells. The immunoSEQ Assay was used to sequence the TCRbeta CDR3 regions. Not all clones reach the TCRdb copy of this immuneACCESS table, which keeps in-frame sequences only. Checked studies attribute under half of the gap to unresolved V genes and leave the rest unexplained. Here the sample has approximately 99,000 clones; around 90% occur a single time. 0.66% of the sample rests with the top ten. From the germline V gene (reference sequence), CDR1 is MNHNY and CDR2 is SVGAGI. Spanning cysteine to phenylalanine, the CDR3 consists of 12 amino acids. Only the CDR3 DNA is retained, 36 bases long and in frame from the first base. V sheds 2 bases and J sheds 2 bases, leaving 4 bases between their ends. As for this clone: Its antigen is not yet known. The record has no base qualities; no much larger clone is one base away.

The trial excluded patients who had a history of autoimmune disease or were on systemic immunosuppression. Peripheral blood for TCR sequencing was drawn from every dose cohort at baseline, at cycle 4 day 1 and at cycle 7 day 1. The samples were taken from a phase I, first-in-human, multicenter, open-label dose-escalation trial of ivuxolimab. The trial enrolled adults with locally advanced or metastatic head and neck squamous cell, hepatocellular, melanoma or renal cell carcinoma. Before TCR sequencing, CD4+ T cells and CD8+ T cells from peripheral blood were sorted into separate populations. The sequence joins TRBV6-6 to TRBJ2-7; the D gene lacks a confident call. The sequence derives from an adult with an advanced solid tumor such as melanoma, head and neck, liver or kidney cancer. The sequences come from CD4+ or CD8+ T cells sorted from blood, collected in a trial of the OX40 agonist ivuxolimab. The CDR3 loop reads CASSYKPYEQYF. The nucleotide sequence reads as follows: TGTGCCAGCAGTTACAAACCCTACGAGCAGTACTTC.